The sequence of this TCR beta chain was determined in a study of blood T cell repertoires in COVID-19 (dated by TCRdb to the early 2020s). Study-wide context: Samples from collaborators originated in the United States, Italy and Spain and spanned both the acute and convalescent phases of COVID-19. The prospective study material was composed of cDNA or gDNA derived from T cells, B-cell-depleted T cells, or PBMCs. Deeply sampled blood TCRbeta repertoires from subjects exposed to, actively infected with, or recovered from COVID-19 were included in the dataset. A freely available public database, intended as a resource for researchers studying the immune response to SARS-CoV-2, is where the repertoires were released. The samples were drawn from two sources: the first 160 participants of the ongoing ImmuneRACE study, and over 950 subjects contributed by 6 global collaborators. Nearly every sample came with metadata listing a de-identified subject ID, COVID-19 status, age in years and sex. Where available, HLA class I and class II types were taken from metadata supplied by the sample provider and were not determined by assay-based typing. Paper-wide results and their limitations: The quantity of clinical and demographic metadata differed by source and by participant and was supplied without curation.

The sample holds one count of this clone. Its antigen is currently not known. Base quality data are lacking; no much larger clone is found one base away. Collaborating institutions collected whole blood in K2EDTA tubes following their own protocols. Collaborator samples were shipped for TCRbeta analysis as frozen whole blood, isolated PBMCs, or DNA extracted from either sample type. Taken from cysteine to phenylalanine, the CDR3 has 14 residues. The CDR3 DNA has 42 bases and is translated from base 1. Trimming removed 4 bases from V and 3 bases from J, leaving 13 bases between the germline ends. CDR1 and CDR2 (SEHNR, FQNEAQ) derive from the germline V gene (reference sequence). TCRbeta CDR3 regions were amplified from genomic DNA using the immunoSEQ Assay, a bias-controlled multiplex PCR. The authors processed their data as follows. Nucleated cell counts per sample were estimated from amplification of reference gene primers within the assay. Sequence reads were collapsed and filtered to measure the absolute abundance of every unique TCRbeta CDR3 rearrangement. For each sample, productive Simpson clonality was calculated as the square root of Simpson's diversity index across productive rearrangements. TCRdb took this table from immuneACCESS and kept in-frame rearrangements with V and J called. Such tables lack part of the clones; where checked against another copy, unresolved V genes explain under half of the gap, and the rest is unexplained. The DNA was the basis for D and trimming; V, J and clone size are from that table. The sample table lists about 170,000 clones, around 85% of them with a count of one. The ten biggest clones cover about 3.5% of the sample.

Recombination linked TRBV7-9 to TRBJ2-7, with TRBD1 tentatively as D gene (6 bases match). This clonotype originated in a human donor with acute or convalescent COVID-19. The donor label of this sample is uncertain. Sequencing was carried out using peripheral blood. The CDR3 is CASSYTGSLYEQYF. Read as DNA, the sequence is TGTGCCAGCAGCTACACAGGGTCCCTCTACGAGCAGTACTTC. Outside the CDR3, residues come from the reference TRBV7-9 and TRBJ2-7 proteins, so the full variable domain is: DTGVSQNPRHKITKRGQNVTFRCDPISEHNRLYWYRQTLGQGPEFLTYFQNEAQLEKSRLLSDRFSAERPKGSFSTLEIQRTEQGDSAMYLCASSYTGSLYEQYFGPGTRLTVT.